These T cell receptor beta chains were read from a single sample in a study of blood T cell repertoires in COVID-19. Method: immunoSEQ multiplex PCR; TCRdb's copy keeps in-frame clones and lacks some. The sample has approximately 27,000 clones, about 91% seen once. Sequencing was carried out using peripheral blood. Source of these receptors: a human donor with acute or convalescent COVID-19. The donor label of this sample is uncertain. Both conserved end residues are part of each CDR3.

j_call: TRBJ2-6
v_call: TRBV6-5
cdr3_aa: CASSLQGTGANVLTF

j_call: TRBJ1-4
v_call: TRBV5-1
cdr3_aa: CASSLRSFGEKLFF

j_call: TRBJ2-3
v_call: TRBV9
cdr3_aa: CASSVARGASTDTQYF

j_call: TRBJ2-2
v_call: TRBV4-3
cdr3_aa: CASSRGGQDTGELFF

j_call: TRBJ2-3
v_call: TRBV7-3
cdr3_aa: CASSLTAAGDTGWDTQYF

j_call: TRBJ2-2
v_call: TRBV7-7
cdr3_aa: CASSYRTSGAGELFF

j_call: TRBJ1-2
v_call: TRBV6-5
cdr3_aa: CASIDQGAGGYTF

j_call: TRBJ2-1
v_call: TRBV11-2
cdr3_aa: CASSTPQGNEQFF

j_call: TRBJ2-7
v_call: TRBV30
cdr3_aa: CALISGSYEQYF

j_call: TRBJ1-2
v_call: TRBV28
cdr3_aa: CASRLDYGYTF

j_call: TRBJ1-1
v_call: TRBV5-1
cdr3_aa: CASSFRGVDTEAFF

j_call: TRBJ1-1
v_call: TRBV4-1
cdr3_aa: CASSPSGHLNTEAFF

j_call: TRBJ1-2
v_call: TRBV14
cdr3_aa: CASSRDRTYGYTF

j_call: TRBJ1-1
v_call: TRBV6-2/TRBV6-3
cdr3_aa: CASSSPRDRGLNTEAFF

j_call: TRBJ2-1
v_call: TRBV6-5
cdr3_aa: CASFRAYNEQFF

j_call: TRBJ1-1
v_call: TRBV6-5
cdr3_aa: CASSRQGYTEAFF

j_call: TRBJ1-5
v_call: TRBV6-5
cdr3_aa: CASSPSILSNQPQHF

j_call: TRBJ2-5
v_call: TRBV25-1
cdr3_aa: CASSEYILAGGRETQYF

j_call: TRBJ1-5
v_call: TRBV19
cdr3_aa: CASSIPGRNQPQHF

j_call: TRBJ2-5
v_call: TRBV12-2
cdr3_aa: CASHNNTVEETQYF

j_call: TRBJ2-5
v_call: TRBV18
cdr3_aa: CASSPPASETQYF

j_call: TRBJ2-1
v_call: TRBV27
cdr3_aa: CASRDRGLGNEQFF

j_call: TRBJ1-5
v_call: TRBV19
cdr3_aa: CASSPSQGRGQPQHF

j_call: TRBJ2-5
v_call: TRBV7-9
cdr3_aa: CASSGLGPAGETQYF

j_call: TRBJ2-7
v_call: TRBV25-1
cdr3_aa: CASSENTYEQYF

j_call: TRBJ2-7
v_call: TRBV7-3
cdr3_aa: CASSHDAGAHEQYF

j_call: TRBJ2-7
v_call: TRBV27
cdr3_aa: CASSRTDSYEQYF

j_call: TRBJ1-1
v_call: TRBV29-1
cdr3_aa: CSVDGGRGTEAFF

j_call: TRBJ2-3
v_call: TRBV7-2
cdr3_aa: CASSSRTSGNSDTQYF

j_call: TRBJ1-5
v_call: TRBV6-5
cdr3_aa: CASSYRQAGQPQHF

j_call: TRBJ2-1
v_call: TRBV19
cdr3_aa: CASKGIFGQGSNEQFF

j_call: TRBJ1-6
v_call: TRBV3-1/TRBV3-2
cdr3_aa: CASSQSDSYRDSPLHF

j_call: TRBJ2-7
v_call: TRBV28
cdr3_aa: CASSPPGTGVGEQYF

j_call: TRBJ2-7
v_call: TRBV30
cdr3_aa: CAWSPGLAGTREQYF

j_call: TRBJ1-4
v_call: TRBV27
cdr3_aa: CASSPGYARGNEKLFF

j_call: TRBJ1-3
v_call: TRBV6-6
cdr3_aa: CASRPSGGTGDTIYF

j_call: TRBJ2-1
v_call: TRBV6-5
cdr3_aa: CASRRQGAPYNEQFF

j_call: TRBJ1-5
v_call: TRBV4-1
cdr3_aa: CASSQDREELSNQPQHF

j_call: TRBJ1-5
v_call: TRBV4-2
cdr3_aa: CASSQVKGAGQPQHF

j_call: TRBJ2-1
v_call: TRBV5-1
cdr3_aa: CASSRTSGVESSYNEQFF

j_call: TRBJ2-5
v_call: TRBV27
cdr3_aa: CASSWTSEETQYF

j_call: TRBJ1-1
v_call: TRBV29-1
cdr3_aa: CSVVSLQGATEAFF

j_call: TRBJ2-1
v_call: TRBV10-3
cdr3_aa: CAITAAGGLNEQFF

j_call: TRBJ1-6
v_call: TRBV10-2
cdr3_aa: CASRRPGTGNDSPLHF

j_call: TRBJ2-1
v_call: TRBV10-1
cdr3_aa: CASSEGTSGTNEQFF

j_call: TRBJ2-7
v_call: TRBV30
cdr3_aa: CAWSVNGGGSYEQYF

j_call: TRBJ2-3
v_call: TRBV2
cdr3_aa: CATKDRGVSDTQYF

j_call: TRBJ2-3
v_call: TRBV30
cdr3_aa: CAWSLSTGLNGDTQYF